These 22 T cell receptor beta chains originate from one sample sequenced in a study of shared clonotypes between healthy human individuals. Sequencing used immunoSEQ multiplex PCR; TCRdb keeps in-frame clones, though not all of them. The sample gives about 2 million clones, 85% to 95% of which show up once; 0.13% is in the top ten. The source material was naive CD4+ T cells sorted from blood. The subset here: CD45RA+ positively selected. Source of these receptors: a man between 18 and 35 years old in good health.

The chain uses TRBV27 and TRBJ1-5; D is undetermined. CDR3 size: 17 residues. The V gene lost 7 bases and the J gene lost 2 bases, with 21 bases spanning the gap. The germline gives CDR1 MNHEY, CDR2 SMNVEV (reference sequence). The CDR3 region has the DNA TGTGCCAGCACCTTTCCCGTCTTCTGCGGGGGCAATCAGCCCCAGCATTTT. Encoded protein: CASTFPVFCGGNQPQHF.

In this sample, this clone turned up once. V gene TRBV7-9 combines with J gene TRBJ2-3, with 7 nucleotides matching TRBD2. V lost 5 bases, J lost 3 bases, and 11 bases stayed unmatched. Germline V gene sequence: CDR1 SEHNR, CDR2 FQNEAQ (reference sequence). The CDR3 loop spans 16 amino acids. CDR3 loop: CASSTRSGVATDTQYF. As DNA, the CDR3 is TGTGCCAGCAGCACCCGAAGCGGGGTCGCAACAGATACGCAGTATTTT.

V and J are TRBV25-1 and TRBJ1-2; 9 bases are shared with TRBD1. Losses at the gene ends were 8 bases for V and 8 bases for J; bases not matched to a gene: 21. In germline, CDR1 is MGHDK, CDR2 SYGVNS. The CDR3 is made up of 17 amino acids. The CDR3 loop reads CASATHAGTGKAEGYTF. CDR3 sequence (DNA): TGTGCCAGCGCGACACACGCCGGGACAGGGAAGGCGGAAGGCTACACCTTC.

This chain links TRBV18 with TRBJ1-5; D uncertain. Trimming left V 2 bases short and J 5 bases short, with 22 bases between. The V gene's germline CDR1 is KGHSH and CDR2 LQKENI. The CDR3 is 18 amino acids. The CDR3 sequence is CASSPWQVRPTGYQPQHF. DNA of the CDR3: TGTGCCAGCTCACCATGGCAGGTCCGCCCCACTGGCTATCAGCCCCAGCATTTT. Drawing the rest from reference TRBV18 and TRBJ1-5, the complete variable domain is NAGVMQNPRHLVRRRGQEARLRCSPMKGHSHVYWYRQLPEEGLKFMVYLQKENIIDESGMPKERFSAEFPKEGPSILRIQQVVRGDSAAYFCASSPWQVRPTGYQPQHFGDGTRLSIL.

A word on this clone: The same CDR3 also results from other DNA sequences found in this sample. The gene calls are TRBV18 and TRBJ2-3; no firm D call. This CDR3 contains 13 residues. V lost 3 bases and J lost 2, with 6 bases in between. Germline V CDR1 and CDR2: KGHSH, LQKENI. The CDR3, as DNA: TGTGCCAGCTCACCGGTCCTCACAGATACGCAGTATTTT. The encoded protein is CASSPVLTDTQYF.

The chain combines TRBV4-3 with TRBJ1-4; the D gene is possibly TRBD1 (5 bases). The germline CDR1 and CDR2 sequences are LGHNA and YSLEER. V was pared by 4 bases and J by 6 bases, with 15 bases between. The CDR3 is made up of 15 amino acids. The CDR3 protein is CASSPRGDVHEKLFF. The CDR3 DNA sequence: TGCGCCAGCAGCCCAAGAGGGGACGTCCATGAAAAACTGTTTTTT.

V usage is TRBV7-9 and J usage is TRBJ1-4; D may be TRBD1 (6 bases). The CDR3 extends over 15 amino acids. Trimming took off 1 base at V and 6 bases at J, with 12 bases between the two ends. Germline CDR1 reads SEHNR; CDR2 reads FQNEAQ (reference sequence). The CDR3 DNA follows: TGTGCCAGCAGCTTAGATGGGACATATGATGAAAAACTGTTTTTT. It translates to CASSLDGTYDEKLFF.

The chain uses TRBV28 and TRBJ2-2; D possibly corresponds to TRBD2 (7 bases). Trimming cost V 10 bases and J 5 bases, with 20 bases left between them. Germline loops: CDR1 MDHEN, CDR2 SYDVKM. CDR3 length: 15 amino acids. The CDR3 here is CATLDGGARTGELFF. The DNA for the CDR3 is TGTGCCACTCTCGATGGGGGGGCGCGGACCGGGGAGCTGTTTTTT.

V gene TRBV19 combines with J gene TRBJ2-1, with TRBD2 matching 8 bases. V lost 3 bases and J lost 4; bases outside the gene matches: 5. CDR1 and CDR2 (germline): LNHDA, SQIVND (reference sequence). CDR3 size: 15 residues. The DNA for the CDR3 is TGTGCCAGTAGTATGGTGGCGGGAGGTTACAATGAGCAGTTCTTC. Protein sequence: CASSMVAGGYNEQFF.

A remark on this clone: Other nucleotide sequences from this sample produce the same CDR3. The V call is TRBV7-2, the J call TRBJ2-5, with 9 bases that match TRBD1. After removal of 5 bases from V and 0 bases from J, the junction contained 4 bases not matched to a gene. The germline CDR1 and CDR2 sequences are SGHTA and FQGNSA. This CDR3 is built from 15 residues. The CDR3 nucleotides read TGTGCCAGCAGCCTAGGGGACAGGGACCAAGAGACCCAGTACTTC. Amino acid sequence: CASSLGDRDQETQYF.

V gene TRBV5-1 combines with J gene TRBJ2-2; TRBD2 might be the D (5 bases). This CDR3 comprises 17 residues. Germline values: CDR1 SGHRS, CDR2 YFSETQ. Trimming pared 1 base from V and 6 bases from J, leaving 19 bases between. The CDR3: CASSLRGEPGLAGELFF. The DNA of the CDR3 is TGCGCCAGCAGCTTGCGGGGTGAACCCGGCTTAGCCGGGGAGCTGTTTTTT.

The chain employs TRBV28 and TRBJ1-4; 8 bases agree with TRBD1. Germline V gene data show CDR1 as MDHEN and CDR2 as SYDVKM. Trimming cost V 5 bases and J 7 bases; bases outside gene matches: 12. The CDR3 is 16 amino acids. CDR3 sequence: CASSISSRGRSEKLFF. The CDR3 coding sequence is TGTGCCAGCAGTATCTCGAGCAGGGGGCGCAGTGAAAAACTGTTTTTT.

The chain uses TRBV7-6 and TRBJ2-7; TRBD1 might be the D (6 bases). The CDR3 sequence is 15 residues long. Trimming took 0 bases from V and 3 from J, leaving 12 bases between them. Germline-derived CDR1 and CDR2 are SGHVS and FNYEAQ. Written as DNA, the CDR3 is TGTGCCAGCAGCTTAGCCCCGGGACACAACTACGAGCAGTACTTC. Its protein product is CASSLAPGHNYEQYF.

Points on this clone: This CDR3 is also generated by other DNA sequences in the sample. CDR3 sequence: CASSVTGTYEQYF. The CDR3, as DNA: TGTGCCAGCAGTGTAACCGGGACGTACGAGCAGTACTTC. The V gene is TRBV25-1, the J gene TRBJ2-7; D tentatively fits TRBD1 or TRBD2 (5 bases each). This CDR3 is built from 13 residues. Trimming stripped 4 bases from V and 4 bases from J, with 11 bases between. From germline, CDR1 is MGHDK and CDR2 SYGVNS.

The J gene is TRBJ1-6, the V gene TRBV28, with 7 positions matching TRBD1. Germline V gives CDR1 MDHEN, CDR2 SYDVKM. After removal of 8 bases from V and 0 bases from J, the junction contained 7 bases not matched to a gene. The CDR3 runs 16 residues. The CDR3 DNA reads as TGTGCCAGCCTTACCGGGGACAGCTCCTATAATTCACCCCTCCACTTT. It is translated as CASLTGDSSYNSPLHF.

The DNA of the CDR3 is TGTGCCAGCATCGAATTGGGCGCCGGGGAGCTGTTTTTT. This encodes CASIELGAGELFF. The rearrangement links TRBV5-6 to TRBJ2-2, with D unresolved. The V end lost 6 bases, the J end lost 6 bases, and 12 bases lay between the germline ends. In germline, CDR1 is SGHDT, CDR2 YYEEEE. There are 13 residues in the CDR3.

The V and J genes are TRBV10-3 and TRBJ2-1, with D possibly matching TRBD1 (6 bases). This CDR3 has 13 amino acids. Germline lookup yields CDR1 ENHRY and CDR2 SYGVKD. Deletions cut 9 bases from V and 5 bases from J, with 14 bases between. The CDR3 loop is CAINPGADNEQFF. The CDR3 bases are TGTGCCATTAACCCAGGGGCGGACAATGAGCAGTTCTTC.

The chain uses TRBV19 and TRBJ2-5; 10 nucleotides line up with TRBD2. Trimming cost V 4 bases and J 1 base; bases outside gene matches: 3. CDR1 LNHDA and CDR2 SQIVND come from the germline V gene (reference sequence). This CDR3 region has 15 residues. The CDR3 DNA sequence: TGTGCCAGTAGTAGTACTAGCGGGATCCAAGAGACCCAGTACTTC. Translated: CASSSTSGIQETQYF.

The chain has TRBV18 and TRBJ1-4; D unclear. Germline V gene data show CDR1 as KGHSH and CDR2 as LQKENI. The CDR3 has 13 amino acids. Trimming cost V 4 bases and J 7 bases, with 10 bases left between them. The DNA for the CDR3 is TGTGCCAGCTCACGAGGCGGGAGTGAAAAACTGTTTTTT. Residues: CASSRGGSEKLFF.

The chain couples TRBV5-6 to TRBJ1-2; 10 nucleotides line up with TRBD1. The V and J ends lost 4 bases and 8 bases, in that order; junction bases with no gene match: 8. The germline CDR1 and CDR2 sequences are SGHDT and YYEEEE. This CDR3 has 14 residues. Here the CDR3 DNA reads TGTGCCAGCAGCCGGGACAGGGGTTACCAGGGCTACACCTTC. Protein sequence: CASSRDRGYQGYTF.

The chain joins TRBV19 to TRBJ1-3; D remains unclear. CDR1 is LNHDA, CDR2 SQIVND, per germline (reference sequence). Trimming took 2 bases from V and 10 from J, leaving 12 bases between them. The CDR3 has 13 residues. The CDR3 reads CASSINDLPTIYF. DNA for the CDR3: TGTGCCAGTAGTATAAACGATCTTCCGACCATATATTTT.

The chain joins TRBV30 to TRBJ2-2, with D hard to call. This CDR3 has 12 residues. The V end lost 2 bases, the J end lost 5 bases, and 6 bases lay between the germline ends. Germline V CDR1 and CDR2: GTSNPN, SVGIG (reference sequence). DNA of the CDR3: TGTGCCTGGAGTCCCCAGACCGGGGAGCTGTTTTTT. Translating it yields CAWSPQTGELFF.